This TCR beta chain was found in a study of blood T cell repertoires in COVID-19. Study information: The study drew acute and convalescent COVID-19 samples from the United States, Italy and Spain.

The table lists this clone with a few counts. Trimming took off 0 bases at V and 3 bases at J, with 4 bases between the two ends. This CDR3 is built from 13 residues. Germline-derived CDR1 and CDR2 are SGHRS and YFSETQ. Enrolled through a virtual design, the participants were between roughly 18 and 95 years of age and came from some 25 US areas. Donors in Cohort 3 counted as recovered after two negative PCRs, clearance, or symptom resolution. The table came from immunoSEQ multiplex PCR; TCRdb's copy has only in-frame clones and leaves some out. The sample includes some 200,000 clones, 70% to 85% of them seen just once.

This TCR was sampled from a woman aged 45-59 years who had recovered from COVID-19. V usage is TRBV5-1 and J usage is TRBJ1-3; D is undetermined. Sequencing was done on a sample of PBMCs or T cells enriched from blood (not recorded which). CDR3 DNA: TGCGCCAGCAGCTTGGGAGGTGGAAACACCATATATTTT. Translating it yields CASSLGGGNTIYF.